The T cell receptor beta chain described here comes from a study of blood T cell repertoires in COVID-19. As for the study in general: Sites in the United States, Italy and Spain provided acute and convalescent COVID-19 samples. The analysed material was cDNA or gDNA that came from T cells, B-cell-depleted T cells, or PBMCs.

The V segment lost 0 bases and the J segment 7 bases; nucleotides outside the gene matches: 8. This CDR3 spans 16 amino acids. Germline V gene sequence: CDR1 SGHTA, CDR2 FQGNSA. Original methodology: By means of reference gene primer amplification, nucleated cell counts were estimated. Here immunoSEQ multiplex PCR was the method, and the copy in TCRdb shows in-frame clones only, minus some. For V, J and clone size, that table is used; D and trimming come from the DNA. Among a few hundred thousand clones listed, 75% to 90% were seen once. Sequences were obtained from peripheral blood. The TCR comes from a man in his fifties or sixties who had recovered from COVID-19. The rearrangement links TRBV7-2 to TRBJ2-1; 8 bases line up with TRBD2. CDR3 coding DNA: TGTGCCAGCAGCTTAGCGGGAGCGGGAGTTGGTAATGAGCAGTTCTTC. Translating gives CASSLAGAGVGNEQFF.